The rows below give T cell receptor beta chains drawn from one sample of a study of blood T cell repertoires in COVID-19. Some clones are missing from TCRdb's copy, which holds only in-frame ones; the method was immunoSEQ multiplex PCR. The table includes 70,000 to 85,000 clones, about nine tenths detected once. Sequencing input: peripheral blood. The receptors were gathered from a human donor in a cohort sampled during active COVID-19. CDR3s include the opening cysteine and the closing phenylalanine or tryptophan. Some rows mark clone size as missing; the rest say once, few, many or name a class of expanded clone.

V gene	J gene	clone size	CDR3 protein
TRBV23-1	TRBJ1-5	few	CASSRGTGANQPQHF
TRBV25-1	TRBJ2-7	.	CASKKAGARYEQYF
TRBV7-3	TRBJ1-5	.	CASSLRDRYQPQHF
TRBV18	TRBJ2-1	.	CASSPSGAYNEQFF
TRBV27	TRBJ1-6	once	CASSSDTLVDSPLHF
TRBV5-1	TRBJ2-3	once	CASSHRGPIDTQYF
TRBV13	TRBJ2-3	.	CASSFSAGRRRTDTQYF
TRBV9	TRBJ2-5	.	CASSVAIGGKETQYF
TRBV19	TRBJ2-7	.	CASSIYNSYEQYF
TRBV19	TRBJ2-1	few	CASSIGTVPYNEQFF
TRBV18	TRBJ2-1	.	CASSHRDRGYNEQFF
TRBV27	TRBJ1-2	.	CASSFSGYWGDKSYTF
TRBV19	TRBJ1-5	.	CASRPTGGRSNQPQHF
TRBV24-1	TRBJ2-3	.	CATSGFVDMLSTDTQYF
TRBV7-9	TRBJ2-5	.	CASSLLGERLQETQYF
TRBV7-9	TRBJ1-2	many	CASSRGGRAANYGYTF
TRBV6-2/TRBV6-3	TRBJ2-7	.	CASSRTRDYEQYF
TRBV6-2/TRBV6-3	TRBJ2-3	.	CASSYEGLAGDTQYF
TRBV7-3	TRBJ2-1	few	CASSKGLAGEVGQFF
TRBV15	TRBJ2-7	.	CATSFEASSSYEQYF
TRBV27	TRBJ2-2	.	CASTGRGPNTGELFF
TRBV29-1	TRBJ1-5	.	CSVAENSNQPQHF
TRBV7-3	TRBJ2-2	.	CASSSSSGRLGAGELFF
TRBV27	TRBJ1-6	few	CASSLRQGWSPLHF
TRBV9	TRBJ2-7	.	CASSVDPWTGDYEQYF
TRBV9	TRBJ2-1	.	CASSETSGKYNEQFF
TRBV5-4	TRBJ2-7	few	CASSSAPSGGSYEQYF
TRBV7-2	TRBJ1-4	.	CASSFMGATNEKLFF